These T cell receptor beta chains were read from a single sample in a study of PD-1 blockade in classical Hodgkin lymphoma. TCRdb keeps only in-frame clones here, not all; method: immunoSEQ multiplex PCR. The sample consists of approximately 21,000 clones, approximately 90% of them appearing once. Sequencing was carried out using CD8+ T cells from blood. The origin of the receptors is a human donor with classical Hodgkin lymphoma. CDR3s include the opening cysteine and the closing phenylalanine or tryptophan. Each record gives: CDR3 protein, CDR3 DNA, V gene, clone size, J gene, D gene. A D gene is named only where the DNA matches it firmly. The listing skips clone size in some rows; elsewhere it reads once, few, many or a size class.

CDR3aa: CASSIDRGNEQFF
CDR3nt: TGTGCCAGTAGTATCGACAGGGGCAATGAGCAGTTCTTC
v_gene: TRBV19
abundance: -
j_gene: TRBJ2-1
d_gene: TRBD1

CDR3aa: CATGRTDTQYF
CDR3nt: TGCGCGACAGGTCGCACAGATACGCAGTATTTT
v_gene: TRBV6-1
abundance: -
j_gene: TRBJ2-3
d_gene: -

CDR3aa: CASSLAGGRNTEAFF
CDR3nt: TGCGCCAGCAGCTTGGCCGGGGGGCGGAACACTGAAGCTTTCTTT
v_gene: TRBV5-1
abundance: -
j_gene: TRBJ1-1
d_gene: -

CDR3aa: CASSYSKTLTEAFF
CDR3nt: TGTGCCAGCAGTTACTCGAAAACCCTCACTGAAGCTTTCTTT
v_gene: TRBV6-6
abundance: -
j_gene: TRBJ1-1
d_gene: -

CDR3aa: CASSQGTGGGVDEQFF
CDR3nt: TGCGCCAGCAGCCAAGGGACGGGAGGTGGAGTAGATGAGCAGTTCTTC
v_gene: TRBV4-3
abundance: -
j_gene: TRBJ2-1
d_gene: TRBD2

CDR3aa: CASSLGGSHTEAFF
CDR3nt: TGTGCCAGCAGCTTGGGGGGAAGTCACACTGAAGCTTTCTTT
v_gene: TRBV7-6
abundance: -
j_gene: TRBJ1-1
d_gene: -

CDR3aa: CASSPLAGPDTQYF
CDR3nt: TGCGCCAGCAGCCCGCTAGCGGGGCCAGATACGCAGTATTTT
v_gene: TRBV4-1
abundance: -
j_gene: TRBJ2-3
d_gene: TRBD2

CDR3aa: CASLGRGVSYEQYF
CDR3nt: TGTGCCAGCCTGGGACGGGGAGTCTCCTACGAGCAGTACTTC
v_gene: TRBV28
abundance: -
j_gene: TRBJ2-7
d_gene: -

CDR3aa: CASSPIYMGYEQYF
CDR3nt: TGTGCCAGCAGTCCAATTTACATGGGGTACGAGCAGTACTTC
v_gene: TRBV27
abundance: -
j_gene: TRBJ2-7
d_gene: -

CDR3aa: CASSTGGNNEQFF
CDR3nt: TGTGCCAGTAGTACCGGAGGGAACAATGAGCAGTTCTTC
v_gene: TRBV19
abundance: -
j_gene: TRBJ2-1
d_gene: -

CDR3aa: CASSDGPDEQYF
CDR3nt: TGTGCCAGCAGTGATGGACCAGACGAGCAGTACTTC
v_gene: TRBV6-1
abundance: -
j_gene: TRBJ2-7
d_gene: -

CDR3aa: CASSLDTSPGRTEAFF
CDR3nt: TGTGCCAGCAGCCTTGACACCTCACCGGGTAGGACTGAAGCTTTCTTT
v_gene: TRBV14
abundance: -
j_gene: TRBJ1-1
d_gene: -

CDR3aa: CASSLTGSANTGELFF
CDR3nt: TGTGCCAGCAGCCTTACAGGCTCCGCGAACACCGGGGAGCTGTTTTTT
v_gene: TRBV5-4
abundance: -
j_gene: TRBJ2-2
d_gene: -

CDR3aa: CASSPDSGNIQYF
CDR3nt: TGTGCCAGCAGCCCGGATAGCGGAAACATTCAGTACTTC
v_gene: TRBV9
abundance: once
j_gene: TRBJ2-4
d_gene: -

CDR3aa: CASSQRGGPTYEQYF
CDR3nt: TGCGCCAGCAGCCAACGCGGGGGGCCAACCTACGAGCAGTACTTC
v_gene: TRBV4-1
abundance: -
j_gene: TRBJ2-7
d_gene: TRBD2

CDR3aa: CASSRYRGTGDGYTF
CDR3nt: TGTGCCAGCAGCCGATACCGTGGGACAGGGGACGGCTACACCTTC
v_gene: TRBV7-2
abundance: -
j_gene: TRBJ1-2
d_gene: TRBD1

CDR3aa: CASSPRTSGAHNEQFF
CDR3nt: TGTGCCAGCAGCCCCCGGACTAGCGGGGCGCACAATGAGCAGTTCTTC
v_gene: TRBV9
abundance: -
j_gene: TRBJ2-1
d_gene: TRBD2

CDR3aa: CATSTRDLSSGNTIYF
CDR3nt: TGTGCCACCAGCACCCGGGACCTGAGCTCTGGAAACACCATATATTTT
v_gene: TRBV15
abundance: -
j_gene: TRBJ1-3
d_gene: -

CDR3aa: CASSVGLAVVNEQFF
CDR3nt: TGTGCCAGCAGCGTAGGACTAGCAGTAGTCAATGAGCAGTTCTTC
v_gene: TRBV9
abundance: -
j_gene: TRBJ2-1
d_gene: TRBD2

CDR3aa: CASSLLVVEGDRGTEAFF
CDR3nt: TGTGCCAGCAGTTTATTAGTGGTGGAAGGGGACCGGGGCACTGAAGCTTTCTTT
v_gene: TRBV28
abundance: -
j_gene: TRBJ1-1
d_gene: -

CDR3aa: CASSQDLATDTQYF
CDR3nt: TGCGCCAGCAGCCAAGATTTGGCGACAGATACGCAGTATTTT
v_gene: TRBV4-3
abundance: -
j_gene: TRBJ2-3
d_gene: -

CDR3aa: CASRQGLWQPQHF
CDR3nt: TGTGCCAGCAGACAGGGACTTTGGCAGCCCCAGCATTTT
v_gene: TRBV27
abundance: -
j_gene: TRBJ1-5
d_gene: -

CDR3aa: CASSSQTGSPYEQYF
CDR3nt: TGTGCCAGCAGCTCTCAGACCGGGAGCCCCTACGAGCAGTACTTC
v_gene: TRBV7-6
abundance: -
j_gene: TRBJ2-7
d_gene: -

CDR3aa: CAWSVGRTYEAFF
CDR3nt: TGTGCCTGGAGTGTCGGCAGGACCTATGAAGCTTTCTTT
v_gene: TRBV30
abundance: -
j_gene: TRBJ1-1
d_gene: -

CDR3aa: CASSLGQGTNTEAFF
CDR3nt: TGCGCCAGCAGCCTGGGACAGGGGACCAACACTGAAGCTTTCTTT
v_gene: TRBV5-1
abundance: -
j_gene: TRBJ1-1
d_gene: TRBD1

CDR3aa: CASSPTTDYGEKLFF
CDR3nt: TGTGCCAGCAGTCCCACGACGGATTACGGGGAAAAACTGTTTTTT
v_gene: TRBV7-9
abundance: once
j_gene: TRBJ1-4
d_gene: -

CDR3aa: CASVGTAYLNTEAFF
CDR3nt: TGTGCCAGCGTCGGGACAGCATACCTGAACACTGAAGCTTTCTTT
v_gene: TRBV2
abundance: -
j_gene: TRBJ1-1
d_gene: TRBD1

CDR3aa: CAISERGLGYEQYF
CDR3nt: TGTGCCATCAGTGAGCGGGGACTGGGCTACGAGCAGTACTTC
v_gene: TRBV10-3
abundance: -
j_gene: TRBJ2-7
d_gene: -

CDR3aa: CASSSRDSSYEQYF
CDR3nt: TGTGCCAGCAGCTCTCGGGACAGCTCCTACGAGCAGTACTTC
v_gene: TRBV7-9
abundance: -
j_gene: TRBJ2-7
d_gene: TRBD1

CDR3aa: CASSHPTERQDDNEQFF
CDR3nt: TGCGCCAGCAGCCATCCCACGGAGAGACAGGACGACAATGAGCAGTTCTTC
v_gene: TRBV4-1
abundance: -
j_gene: TRBJ2-1
d_gene: -

CDR3aa: CASSYRGGYYEQYF
CDR3nt: TGCGCCAGCAGTTACAGGGGAGGCTACTACGAGCAGTACTTC
v_gene: TRBV5-1
abundance: -
j_gene: TRBJ2-7
d_gene: -

CDR3aa: CASSLVPEGYEQYF
CDR3nt: TGTGCCAGCAGCTTGGTTCCGGAGGGGTACGAGCAGTACTTC
v_gene: TRBV5-6
abundance: -
j_gene: TRBJ2-7
d_gene: -

CDR3aa: CASSSAGGSGNTIYF
CDR3nt: TGTGCCAGCAGCTCTGCGGGGGGGTCTGGAAACACCATATATTTT
v_gene: TRBV9
abundance: once
j_gene: TRBJ1-3
d_gene: -

CDR3aa: CASSLIGGYRLLNTEAFF
CDR3nt: TGTGCCAGCAGCTTGATTGGGGGCTACCGACTTCTGAACACTGAAGCTTTCTTT
v_gene: TRBV5-6
abundance: -
j_gene: TRBJ1-1
d_gene: -

CDR3aa: CASSAVLGELFF
CDR3nt: TGCGCCAGCAGTGCAGTTCTAGGGGAGCTGTTTTTT
v_gene: TRBV10-2
abundance: few
j_gene: TRBJ2-2
d_gene: -

CDR3aa: CASSQGQGEYEQFF
CDR3nt: TGTGCCAGCAGCCAAGGACAGGGAGAATATGAGCAGTTCTTC
v_gene: TRBV14
abundance: -
j_gene: TRBJ2-1
d_gene: TRBD1

CDR3aa: CASSPSVGEYGYTF
CDR3nt: TGTGCCAGCAGTCCCTCGGTAGGGGAATATGGCTACACCTTC
v_gene: TRBV6-6
abundance: -
j_gene: TRBJ1-2
d_gene: -

CDR3aa: CASSEVSPYSTDTQYF
CDR3nt: TGTGCCAGCAGTGAAGTGAGTCCATATAGCACAGATACGCAGTATTTT
v_gene: TRBV6-1
abundance: -
j_gene: TRBJ2-3
d_gene: -

CDR3aa: CASSRTSRGASYNEQFF
CDR3nt: TGCGCCAGCAGCCGGACTAGCAGGGGCGCGTCTTACAATGAGCAGTTCTTC
v_gene: TRBV4-3
abundance: -
j_gene: TRBJ2-1
d_gene: TRBD2

CDR3aa: CASSQPGDSQHF
CDR3nt: TGTGCCAGCAGTCAGCCAGGGGATTCCCAGCATTTT
v_gene: TRBV6-5
abundance: -
j_gene: TRBJ1-5
d_gene: -

CDR3aa: CASSEAWKDRRQDTQYF
CDR3nt: TGTGCCAGCAGTGAAGCGTGGAAGGACAGGAGACAAGATACGCAGTATTTT
v_gene: TRBV2
abundance: -
j_gene: TRBJ2-3
d_gene: TRBD1

CDR3aa: CASSGGAPQETQYF
CDR3nt: TGTGCCAGCAGCGGGGGAGCCCCACAAGAGACCCAGTACTTC
v_gene: TRBV7-8
abundance: -
j_gene: TRBJ2-5
d_gene: -

CDR3aa: CASSKLSGSYNEQFF
CDR3nt: TGTGCCAGCAGTAAACTTAGCGGGTCCTACAATGAGCAGTTCTTC
v_gene: TRBV6-5
abundance: -
j_gene: TRBJ2-1
d_gene: TRBD2

CDR3aa: CASSTTGQGNLPYGYTF
CDR3nt: TGCGCCAGCAGCACGACTGGCCAAGGGAACCTACCCTATGGCTACACCTTC
v_gene: TRBV5-4
abundance: -
j_gene: TRBJ1-2
d_gene: -

CDR3aa: CASRANLGASGGASTQYF
CDR3nt: TGTGCCAGCAGGGCAAACCTCGGAGCTAGCGGGGGGGCCTCTACGCAATATTTT
v_gene: TRBV6-4
abundance: -
j_gene: TRBJ2-3
d_gene: TRBD2

CDR3aa: CASSPGDSNQPQHF
CDR3nt: TGTGCCAGCAGTCCCGGGGACAGCAATCAGCCCCAGCATTTT
v_gene: TRBV28
abundance: -
j_gene: TRBJ1-5
d_gene: -

CDR3aa: CASSWGSFDGYTF
CDR3nt: TGTGCCAGCAGTTGGGGGTCATTTGATGGCTACACCTTC
v_gene: TRBV27
abundance: -
j_gene: TRBJ1-2
d_gene: -

CDR3aa: CASSQVMGSSQQYF
CDR3nt: TGCGCCAGCAGCCAAGTTATGGGGTCGTCACAGCAGTACTTC
v_gene: TRBV4-1
abundance: once
j_gene: TRBJ2-7
d_gene: -

CDR3aa: CASSLVRDAKNIQYF
CDR3nt: TGTGCCAGCAGTTTAGTGAGGGACGCCAAAAACATTCAGTACTTC
v_gene: TRBV27
abundance: -
j_gene: TRBJ2-4
d_gene: -

CDR3aa: CASSLDSAGGDEQYF
CDR3nt: TGTGCCAGCAGCTTAGATTCCGCAGGAGGCGACGAGCAGTACTTC
v_gene: TRBV11-2
abundance: -
j_gene: TRBJ2-7
d_gene: -

CDR3aa: CASSIHPTGNEQFF
CDR3nt: TGTGCCAGCAGTATCCATCCGACGGGGAATGAGCAGTTCTTC
v_gene: TRBV6-5
abundance: -
j_gene: TRBJ2-1
d_gene: -

CDR3aa: CAWSTLRQFYEQYF
CDR3nt: TGTGCCTGGAGTACCCTACGACAGTTTTACGAGCAGTACTTC
v_gene: TRBV30
abundance: -
j_gene: TRBJ2-7
d_gene: -

CDR3aa: CASRPSGDTGELFF
CDR3nt: TGTGCCAGCAGACCTAGCGGGGACACCGGGGAGCTGTTTTTT
v_gene: TRBV6-4
abundance: -
j_gene: TRBJ2-2
d_gene: TRBD2

CDR3aa: CASSFSNQPQHF
CDR3nt: TGTGCCAGCAGCTTCAGTAATCAGCCCCAGCATTTT
v_gene: TRBV7-9
abundance: -
j_gene: TRBJ1-5
d_gene: -

CDR3aa: CASSADELTDYYGYTF
CDR3nt: TGTGCCAGCAGCGCCGATGAACTGACTGATTACTATGGCTACACCTTC
v_gene: TRBV7-9
abundance: -
j_gene: TRBJ1-2
d_gene: -

CDR3aa: CASTTGTGLYNEQFF
CDR3nt: TGTGCCAGCACGACCGGGACAGGGTTATACAATGAGCAGTTCTTC
v_gene: TRBV9
abundance: -
j_gene: TRBJ2-1
d_gene: TRBD1

CDR3aa: CASKSSGSTDTQYF
CDR3nt: TGCGCCAGCAAGTCTAGCGGGAGCACAGATACGCAGTATTTT
v_gene: TRBV10-1
abundance: -
j_gene: TRBJ2-3
d_gene: TRBD2